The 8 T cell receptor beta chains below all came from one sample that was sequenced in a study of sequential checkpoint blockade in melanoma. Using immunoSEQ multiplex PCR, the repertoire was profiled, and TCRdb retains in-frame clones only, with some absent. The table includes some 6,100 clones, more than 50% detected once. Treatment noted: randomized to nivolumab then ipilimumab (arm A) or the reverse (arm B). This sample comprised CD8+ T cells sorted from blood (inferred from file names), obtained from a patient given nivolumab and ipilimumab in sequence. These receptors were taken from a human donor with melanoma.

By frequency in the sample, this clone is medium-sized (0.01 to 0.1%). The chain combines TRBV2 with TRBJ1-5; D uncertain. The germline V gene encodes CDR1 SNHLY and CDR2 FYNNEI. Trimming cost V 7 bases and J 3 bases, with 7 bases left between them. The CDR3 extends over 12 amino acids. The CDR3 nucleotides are TGTGCCAGCAAGGAGGACAATCAGCCCCAGCATTTT. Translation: CASKEDNQPQHF.

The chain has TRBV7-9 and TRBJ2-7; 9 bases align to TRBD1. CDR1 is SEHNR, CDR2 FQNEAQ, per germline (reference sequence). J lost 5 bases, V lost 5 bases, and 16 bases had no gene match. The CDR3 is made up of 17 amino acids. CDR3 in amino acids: CASSARPGTGTSDEQYF. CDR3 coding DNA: TGTGCCAGCAGCGCAAGACCCGGGACAGGGACATCCGACGAGCAGTACTTC.

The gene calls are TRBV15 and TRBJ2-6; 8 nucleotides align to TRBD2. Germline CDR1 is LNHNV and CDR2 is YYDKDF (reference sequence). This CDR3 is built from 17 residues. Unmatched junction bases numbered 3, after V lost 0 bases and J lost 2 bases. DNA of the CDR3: TGTGCCACCAGCAGAGAGGGCGGGGGGACTGGGGCCAACGTCCTGACTTTC. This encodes CATSREGGGTGANVLTF.

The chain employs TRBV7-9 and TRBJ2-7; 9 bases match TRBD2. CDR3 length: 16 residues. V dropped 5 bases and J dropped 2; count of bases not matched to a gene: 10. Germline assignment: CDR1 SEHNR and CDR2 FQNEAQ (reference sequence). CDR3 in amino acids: CASSADLAGLPYEQYF. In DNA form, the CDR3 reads TGTGCCAGCAGCGCTGACCTAGCGGGACTTCCCTACGAGCAGTACTTC.

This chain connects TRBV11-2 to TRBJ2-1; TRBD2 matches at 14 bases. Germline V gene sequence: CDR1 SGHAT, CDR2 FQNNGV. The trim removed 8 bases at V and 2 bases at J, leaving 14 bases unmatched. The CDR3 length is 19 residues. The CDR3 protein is CASLPPGLAGVVPYNEQFF. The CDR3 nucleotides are TGTGCCAGCCTACCTCCGGGACTAGCGGGAGTCGTTCCCTACAATGAGCAGTTCTTC.

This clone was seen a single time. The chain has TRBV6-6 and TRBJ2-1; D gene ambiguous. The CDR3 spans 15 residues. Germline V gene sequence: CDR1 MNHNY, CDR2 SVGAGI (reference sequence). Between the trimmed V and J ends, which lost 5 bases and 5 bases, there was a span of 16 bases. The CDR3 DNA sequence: TGTGCCAGCAGTCCCTCGCGCTTAGAAAACAATGAGCAGTTCTTC. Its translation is CASSPSRLENNEQFF.

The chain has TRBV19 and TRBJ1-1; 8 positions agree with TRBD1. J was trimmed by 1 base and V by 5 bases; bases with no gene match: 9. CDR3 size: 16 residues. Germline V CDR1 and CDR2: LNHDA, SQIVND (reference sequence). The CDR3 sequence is CASSPLWTGSNTEAFF. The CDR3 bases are TGTGCCAGTAGTCCCCTATGGACAGGGTCGAACACTGAAGCTTTCTTT.

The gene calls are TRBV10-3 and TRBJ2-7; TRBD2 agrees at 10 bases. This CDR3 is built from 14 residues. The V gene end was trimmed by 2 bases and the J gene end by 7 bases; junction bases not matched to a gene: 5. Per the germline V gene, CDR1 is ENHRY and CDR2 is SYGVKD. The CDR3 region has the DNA TGTGCCATCAGTGAGCCTACGACTAGCGGGGAGCAGTACTTC. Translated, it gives CAISEPTTSGEQYF.